The 22 T cell receptor beta chains below all came from one sample that was sequenced in a study of T cell changes during pregnancy in multiple sclerosis. Profiling relied on immunoSEQ multiplex PCR, and the TCRdb table lists in-frame clones only, not all of them. The sample holds over 60,000 clones; 90% to 95% are singletons and the top ten take roughly 0.29%. The source was CD4+ T cells from peripheral blood mononuclear cells, collected in the third trimester of pregnancy. These receptors were collected from a female donor in good health, enrolled as a control in a pregnancy study.

The gene calls are TRBV7-2 and TRBJ2-7; D remains unclear. Germline loops: CDR1 SGHTA, CDR2 FQGNSA. The V and J ends lost 1 base and 9 bases respectively, with 10 bases between them. This CDR3 is built from 12 residues. CDR3 sequence: CASSLGGRRQYF. The CDR3 DNA reads TGTGCCAGCAGCTTAGGCGGAAGACGGCAGTACTTC.

The chain recombines TRBV27 with TRBJ2-3, with TRBD2 as a possible D gene (6 bases). Per germline, CDR1 MNHEY and CDR2 SMNVEV (reference sequence). V gave up 4 bases and J gave up 2 bases, with 19 bases separating them. The CDR3 has 17 amino acids. CDR3 in amino acids: CASSSYLASAYTDTQYF. The CDR3 bases are TGTGCCAGCAGTTCTTATCTTGCTAGCGCTTACACAGATACGCAGTATTTT.

The chain recombines TRBV11-2 with TRBJ2-1; 9 bases fit TRBD2. Trimming removed 5 bases from V and 0 bases from J; junction bases left unmatched: 11. Germline-derived CDR1 and CDR2 are SGHAT and FQNNGV. The CDR3 consists of 18 residues. The DNA for the CDR3 is TGTGCCAGCAGCATCAAATTCGGCGGGGGGGCCTCCTACAATGAGCAGTTCTTC. Protein product: CASSIKFGGGASYNEQFF.

The chain couples TRBV5-1 to TRBJ2-1; D is undetermined. The CDR3 spans 16 residues. Trimming removed 0 bases at V and 4 bases at J, with 14 bases between. The germline V gene encodes CDR1 SGHRS and CDR2 YFSETQ. DNA for the CDR3: TGCGCCAGCAGCTTGGATCGGCAGGATTATTACAATGAGCAGTTCTTC. It translates to CASSLDRQDYYNEQFF. Full variable domain (outside the CDR3, taken from reference TRBV5-1 and TRBJ2-1): KAGVTQTPRYLIKTRGQQVTLSCSPISGHRSVSWYQQTPGQGLQFLFEYFSETQRNKGNFPGRFSGRQFSNSRSEMNVSTLELGDSALYLCASSLDRQDYYNEQFFGPGTRLTVL.

The rearrangement links TRBV5-1 to TRBJ1-2; 7 bases align to TRBD1. J lost 7 bases, V lost 0 bases, and 9 bases had no gene match. The CDR3 is made up of 15 amino acids. Germline CDR1 reads SGHRS; CDR2 reads YFSETQ. CDR3 sequence (DNA): TGCGCCAGCAGCTTGGAATCAGGGGGATCGGGTGGCTACACCTTC. It encodes CASSLESGGSGGYTF. Drawing the rest from reference TRBV5-1 and TRBJ1-2, the complete variable domain is KAGVTQTPRYLIKTRGQQVTLSCSPISGHRSVSWYQQTPGQGLQFLFEYFSETQRNKGNFPGRFSGRQFSNSRSEMNVSTLELGDSALYLCASSLESGGSGGYTFGSGTRLTVV.

The V gene is TRBV5-1, the J gene TRBJ1-6; no reliable D call. The CDR3 totals 14 residues. V lost 0 bases to trimming and J lost 8 bases, with 9 bases between them. Looked up from germline, CDR1 is SGHRS and CDR2 is YFSETQ. CDR3 sequence reads: CASSLEISDSPLHF. The CDR3 bases are TGCGCCAGCAGCTTGGAAATATCGGATTCACCCCTCCACTTT.

CDR3 loop: CASSTTQGTGELFF. CDR3 nucleotide sequence: TGTGCCAGTAGTACAACCCAGGGGACCGGGGAGCTGTTTTTT. The rearrangement uses TRBV19 and TRBJ2-2, with D tentatively TRBD1 (6 bases). The CDR3 is 14 residues long. The germline V gene has CDR1 LNHDA and CDR2 SQIVND (reference sequence). V lost 4 bases and J lost 5, with 11 bases in between.

J is TRBJ1-1 and V is TRBV19, with unresolved D. Germline V CDR1 and CDR2: LNHDA, SQIVND (reference sequence). The V end was cut by 5 bases, the J end by 13 bases, with 23 bases between. This CDR3 contains 14 residues. CDR3 nucleotides: TGTGCCAGTAGTTTGAGATTGGGAGGGCAGGACGGTTTCTTT. Amino acid sequence: CASSLRLGGQDGFF.

This chain joins TRBV30 and TRBJ2-2; TRBD1 matches at 7 bases. Germline assignment: CDR1 GTSNPN and CDR2 SVGIG (reference sequence). Losses at the gene ends were 0 bases for V and 13 bases for J; bases not matched to a gene: 14. This CDR3 contains 15 residues. CDR3 region: CAWSVNPTGVGRLFF. The CDR3 DNA follows: TGTGCCTGGAGTGTAAATCCCACAGGGGTAGGGCGGCTGTTTTTT.

CDR3 sequence (DNA): TGTGCCAGCAGCCACAGAGGGGGGGGCGGTGAGACCCAGTACTTC. It yields the protein CASSHRGGGGETQYF. This chain connects TRBV5-4 to TRBJ2-5; D perhaps matches TRBD2 (7 bases). Trimming shortened V by 4 bases and J by 5 bases, and 18 bases separated the two germline ends. Germline CDR1 SGHNT, CDR2 YYREEE (reference sequence). CDR3 length: 15 amino acids.

This sequence joins TRBV23-1 and TRBJ1-2, with a tentative D call TRBD1 (6 bases). TRBV23-1 is assigned to the ORF class and has an uncertain function. V lost 4 bases to trimming and J lost 5 bases, with 14 bases between them. The CDR3 sequence is 14 residues long. CDR3 protein: CASSRHRALYGYTF. The CDR3 nucleotides are TGCGCCAGCAGTCGGCACAGGGCCCTGTATGGCTACACCTTC.

The chain uses TRBV5-5 and TRBJ1-2; tentative D call: TRBD1 (5 bases). Looked up from germline, CDR1 is SGHKS and CDR2 is YYEKEE (reference sequence). V lost 2 bases, J lost 5 bases, and 10 bases lay in between. The CDR3 spans 13 residues. Written as DNA, the CDR3 is TGTGCCAGCAGCTTCCCGACAGAATATGGCTACACCTTC. Encoded protein: CASSFPTEYGYTF.

This clone was seen once. The chain joins TRBV11-2 to TRBJ1-2; 9 nucleotides match TRBD1. V trimming: 1 base; J trimming: 7 bases; junction bases outside the gene matches: 4. Germline-derived CDR1 and CDR2 are SGHAT and FQNNGV. This CDR3 region has 14 residues. The CDR3 DNA reads as TGTGCCAGCAGCTTAGCCGACAGGGGGTTTGGCTACACCTTC. Amino acids: CASSLADRGFGYTF.

This chain connects TRBV9 to TRBJ1-3, with 7 positions matching TRBD1. CDR1 is SGDLS and CDR2 is YYNGEE in the germline V gene. The CDR3 loop spans 17 amino acids. V was clipped by 3 bases and J by 0 bases; unmatched bases: 9. CDR3 region: CASSAPGQSFSGNTIYF. DNA for the CDR3: TGTGCCAGCAGCGCGCCGGGACAGTCTTTCTCTGGAAACACCATATATTTT.

The chain has TRBV7-2 and TRBJ2-2, with 7 bases matching TRBD1. Germline V gene data show CDR1 as SGHTA and CDR2 as FQGNSA. Trimming at V came to 5 bases and at J to 4 bases, leaving 7 bases not matched to a gene. This CDR3 comprises 15 residues. Here the CDR3 reads CASSAVQGPTGELFF. The CDR3 nucleotides read TGTGCCAGCAGCGCAGTACAGGGGCCCACCGGGGAGCTGTTTTTT. Drawing the rest from reference TRBV7-2 and TRBJ2-2, the complete variable domain is GAGVSQSPSNKVTEKGKDVELRCDPISGHTALYWYRQSLGQGLEFLIYFQGNSAPDKSGLPSDRFSAERTGGSVSTLTIQRTQQEDSAVYLCASSAVQGPTGELFFGEGSRLTVL.

This chain joins TRBV4-1 and TRBJ2-7; 10 bases fit TRBD1. The CDR3 has 16 amino acids. Germline-derived CDR1 and CDR2 are MGHRA and YSYEKL. J lost 7 bases, V lost 2 bases, and 11 bases had no gene match. The CDR3 DNA is TGCGCCAGCAGCCAACCATTGGGACAGGGGACGGGGGAGCAGTACTTC. It is translated as CASSQPLGQGTGEQYF.

V gene TRBV5-4 combines with J gene TRBJ1-4; TRBD1 matches at 9 bases. The CDR3 is 15 residues long. Germline V gives CDR1 SGHNT, CDR2 YYREEE (reference sequence). J lost 6 bases, V lost 5 bases, and 8 bases had no gene match. The CDR3, as DNA: TGTGCCAGCAGTCAACTCGGGACAGGGTATGAAAAACTGTTTTTT. It yields the protein CASSQLGTGYEKLFF.

The V and J genes are TRBV18 and TRBJ2-5, with 9 bases matching TRBD1. The CDR3 runs 14 residues. V shed 6 bases and J 7 bases; nucleotides not matched to a gene: 9. From germline, CDR1 is KGHSH and CDR2 LQKENI. The CDR3: CASSPTGGDGTQYF. Here the CDR3 DNA reads TGTGCCAGCTCTCCAACAGGGGGCGATGGGACCCAGTACTTC.

J is TRBJ2-2 and V is TRBV5-4; 8 bases line up with TRBD1. Germline lookup yields CDR1 SGHNT and CDR2 YYREEE (reference sequence). This CDR3 spans 15 amino acids. Unmatched junction bases numbered 3, after V lost 4 bases and J lost 1 base. The CDR3, as DNA: TGTGCCAGCAGCCCGGGGACAGGGAACACCGGGGAGCTGTTTTTT. Amino acids: CASSPGTGNTGELFF.

The V gene is TRBV5-4, the J gene TRBJ1-1; no firm D call. This CDR3 region has 15 residues. Germline CDR1 and CDR2: SGHNT and YYREEE (reference sequence). Trimming left V 1 base short and J 0 bases short, with 10 bases between. The CDR3 sequence: CASSLNGDMNTEAFF. Written as DNA, the CDR3 is TGTGCCAGCAGCTTGAACGGGGATATGAACACTGAAGCTTTCTTT.

The genes are TRBV11-3 and TRBJ2-3, with D possibly being TRBD1 (5 bases). The CDR3 has 15 amino acids. V lost 6 bases to trimming and J lost 0 bases, with 13 bases between them. Germline V gene sequence: CDR1 SGHNT, CDR2 YENEEA. Written as DNA, the CDR3 is TGTGCCAGCAGGCCCTTTAGGGGAAGCACAGATACGCAGTATTTT. This sequence encodes CASRPFRGSTDTQYF.

V is TRBV7-8 and J is TRBJ2-2; no definite D call. Germline V gene lookup returns CDR1 SGHVS and CDR2 FQNEAQ. This CDR3 has 12 residues. V was pared by 5 bases and J by 11 bases, with 12 bases between. CDR3 residues: CASSLLSGELFF. CDR3 nucleotides: TGTGCCAGCAGCCTCCTGTCGGGTGAGCTGTTTTTT.